A selection of T cell receptor beta chains follows, all from one sample in a study of T cell responses to AZD1222 COVID-19 vaccine. TCRdb's table, derived via immunoSEQ multiplex PCR, lists solely in-frame clones and lacks some. The table has around 91,000 clones, roughly nine tenths seen once; the top ten hold approximately 9%. Sequencing was performed on peripheral blood, taken 28 days after the second AZD1222 dose. All receptors derive from an adult who received the AZD1222 COVID-19 vaccine. Each CDR3 is given with its conserved first and last residue. D genes are given only for firm matches. Expanded clones get a size class; other rows say once, few or many, or leave the size out.

TRBV5-4,-,TRBJ2-1,-,CASSLKGSGWNEQFF
TRBV4-2,-,TRBJ1-1,once,CASSQSNQGKVEAFF
TRBV12-3/TRBV12-4,-,TRBJ1-3,-,CASSAGTTIYF
TRBV7-8,TRBD1,TRBJ1-6,once,CASSLGGQGASPLHF
TRBV9,TRBD1,TRBJ1-2,-,CASSVFDRAGNYGYTF
TRBV30,TRBD1,TRBJ1-6,-,CAWSAWRGTENSPLHF
TRBV11-3,-,TRBJ2-3,-,CASSLDPASTDTQYF
TRBV7-9,-,TRBJ1-1,-,CASSPRGGSPEAFF
TRBV5-1,-,TRBJ2-7,-,CASSLQPGRGSYEQYF
TRBV12-3/TRBV12-4,-,TRBJ2-2,-,CASSRGTGELFF
TRBV7-2,-,TRBJ1-5,-,CASSLGPNQPQHF
TRBV25-1,-,TRBJ1-6,-,CASSDRVGQVILHF